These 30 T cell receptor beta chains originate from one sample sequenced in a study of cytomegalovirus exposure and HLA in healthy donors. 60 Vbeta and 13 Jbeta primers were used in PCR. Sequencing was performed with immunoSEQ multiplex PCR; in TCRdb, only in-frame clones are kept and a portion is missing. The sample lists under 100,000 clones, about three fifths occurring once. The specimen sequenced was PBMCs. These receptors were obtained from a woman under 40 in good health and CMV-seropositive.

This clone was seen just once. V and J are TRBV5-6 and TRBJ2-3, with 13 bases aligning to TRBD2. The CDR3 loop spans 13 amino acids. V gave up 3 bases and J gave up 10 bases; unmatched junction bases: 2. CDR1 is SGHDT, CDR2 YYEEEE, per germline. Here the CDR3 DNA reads TGTGCCAGCAGCTGGACTAGCGGGGGTGCGCAGTATTTT. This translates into CASSWTSGGAQYF.

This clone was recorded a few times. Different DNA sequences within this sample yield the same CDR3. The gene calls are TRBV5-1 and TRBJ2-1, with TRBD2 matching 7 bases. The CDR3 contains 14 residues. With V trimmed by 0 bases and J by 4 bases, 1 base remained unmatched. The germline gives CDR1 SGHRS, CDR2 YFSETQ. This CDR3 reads CASSLGGGYNEQFF. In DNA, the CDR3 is TGCGCCAGCAGCTTGGGGGGAGGGTACAATGAGCAGTTCTTC.

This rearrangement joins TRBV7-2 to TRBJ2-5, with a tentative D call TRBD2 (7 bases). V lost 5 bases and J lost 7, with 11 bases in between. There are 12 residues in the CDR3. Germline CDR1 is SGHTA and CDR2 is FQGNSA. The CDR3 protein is CASSGGAGTQYF. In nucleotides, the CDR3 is TGTGCCAGCAGCGGGGGGGCTGGGACCCAGTACTTC. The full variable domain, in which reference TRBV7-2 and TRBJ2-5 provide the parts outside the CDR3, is GAGVSQSPSNKVTEKGKDVELRCDPISGHTALYWYRQSLGQGLEFLIYFQGNSAPDKSGLPSDRFSAERTGGSVSTLTIQRTQQEDSAVYLCASSGGAGTQYFGPGTRLLVL.

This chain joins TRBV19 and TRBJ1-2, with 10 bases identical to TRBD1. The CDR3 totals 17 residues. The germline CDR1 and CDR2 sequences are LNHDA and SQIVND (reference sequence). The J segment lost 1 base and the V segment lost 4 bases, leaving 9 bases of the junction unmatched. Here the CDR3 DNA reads TGTGCCAGTAGTACCCGACAGGGGGCTACGATTAACTATGGCTACACCTTC. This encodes CASSTRQGATINYGYTF.

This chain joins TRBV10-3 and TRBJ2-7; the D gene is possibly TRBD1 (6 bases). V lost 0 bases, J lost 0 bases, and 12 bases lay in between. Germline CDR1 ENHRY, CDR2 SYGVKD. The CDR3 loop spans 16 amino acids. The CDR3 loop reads CAISESIGDNSYEQYF. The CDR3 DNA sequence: TGTGCCATCAGTGAGTCGATTGGGGACAACTCCTACGAGCAGTACTTC.

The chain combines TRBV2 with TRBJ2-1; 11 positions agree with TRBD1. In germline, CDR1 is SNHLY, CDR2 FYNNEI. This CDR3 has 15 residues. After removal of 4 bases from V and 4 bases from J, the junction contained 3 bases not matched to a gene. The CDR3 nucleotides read TGTGCCAGCAGTGGGACAGGGGGCGAGTACAATGAGCAGTTCTTC. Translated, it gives CASSGTGGEYNEQFF.

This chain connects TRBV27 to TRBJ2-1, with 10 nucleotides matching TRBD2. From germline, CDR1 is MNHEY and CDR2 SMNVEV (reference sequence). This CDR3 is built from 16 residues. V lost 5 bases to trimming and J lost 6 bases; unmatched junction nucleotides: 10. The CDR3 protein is CASSLKAGGPFNEQFF. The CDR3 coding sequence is TGTGCCAGCAGTCTTAAAGCGGGGGGGCCGTTCAATGAGCAGTTCTTC.

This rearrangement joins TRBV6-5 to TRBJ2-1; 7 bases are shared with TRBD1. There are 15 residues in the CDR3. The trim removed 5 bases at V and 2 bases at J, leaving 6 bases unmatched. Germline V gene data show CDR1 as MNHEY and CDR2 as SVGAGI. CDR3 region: CASSTETGTYNEQFF. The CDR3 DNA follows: TGTGCCAGCAGTACGGAGACAGGGACCTACAATGAGCAGTTCTTC.

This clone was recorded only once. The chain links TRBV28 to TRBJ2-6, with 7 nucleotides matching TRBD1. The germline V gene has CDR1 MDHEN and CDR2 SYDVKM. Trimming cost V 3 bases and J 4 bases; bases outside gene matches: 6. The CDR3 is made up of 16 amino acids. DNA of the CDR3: TGTGCCAGCAGTTTTTGGGACAGTTCAGGGGCCAACGTCCTGACTTTC. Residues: CASSFWDSSGANVLTF.

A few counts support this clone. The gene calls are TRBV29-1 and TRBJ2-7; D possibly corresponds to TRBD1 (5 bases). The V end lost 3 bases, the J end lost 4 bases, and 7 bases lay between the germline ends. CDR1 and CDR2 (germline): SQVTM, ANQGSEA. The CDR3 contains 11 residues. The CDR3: CSVDKGYEQYF. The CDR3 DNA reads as TGCAGCGTTGATAAGGGGTACGAGCAGTACTTC.

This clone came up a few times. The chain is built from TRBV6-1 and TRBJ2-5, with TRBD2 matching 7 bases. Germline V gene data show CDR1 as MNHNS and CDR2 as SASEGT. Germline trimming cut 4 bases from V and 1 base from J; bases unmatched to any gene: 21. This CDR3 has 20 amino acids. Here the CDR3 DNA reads TGTGCCAGCAGTGGGGGAGGTTGGGGGGGACCCCTTACGAGCCAAGAGACCCAGTACTTC. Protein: CASSGGGWGGPLTSQETQYF.

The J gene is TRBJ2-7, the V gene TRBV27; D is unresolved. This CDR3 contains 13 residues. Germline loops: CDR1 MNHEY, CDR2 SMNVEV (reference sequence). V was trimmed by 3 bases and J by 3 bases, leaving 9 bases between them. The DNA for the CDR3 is TGTGCCAGCAGTTTTCAACCGGGCTACGAGCAGTACTTC. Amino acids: CASSFQPGYEQYF.

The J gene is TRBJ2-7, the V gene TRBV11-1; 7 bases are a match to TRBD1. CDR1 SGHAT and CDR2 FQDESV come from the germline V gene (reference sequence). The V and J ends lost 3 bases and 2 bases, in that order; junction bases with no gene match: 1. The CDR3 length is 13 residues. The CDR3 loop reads CASSFGTAYEQYF. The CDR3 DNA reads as TGTGCCAGCAGCTTCGGGACAGCCTACGAGCAGTACTTC.

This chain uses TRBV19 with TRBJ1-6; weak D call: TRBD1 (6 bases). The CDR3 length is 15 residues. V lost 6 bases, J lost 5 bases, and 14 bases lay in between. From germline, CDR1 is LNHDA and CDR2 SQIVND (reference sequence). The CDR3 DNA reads TGTGCCAGTAGACAGGGAACAGGGAATAATTCACCCCTCCACTTT. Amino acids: CASRQGTGNNSPLHF.

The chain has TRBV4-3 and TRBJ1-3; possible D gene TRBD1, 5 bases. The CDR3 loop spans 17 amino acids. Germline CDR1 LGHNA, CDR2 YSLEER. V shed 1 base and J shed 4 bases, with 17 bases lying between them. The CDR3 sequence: CASSQGIQGLTGNTIYF. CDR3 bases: TGCGCCAGCAGCCAAGGAATTCAGGGATTGACCGGAAACACCATATATTTT.

CDR3 amino acids: CASSDSSLGQGAYYGYTF. CDR3 DNA sequence: TGTGCCAGCAGTGATTCTAGTTTAGGACAGGGAGCTTACTATGGCTACACCTTC. The rearrangement joins TRBV6-1 to TRBJ1-2, with TRBD1 matching 8 bases. The CDR3 is made up of 18 amino acids. Per germline, CDR1 MNHNS and CDR2 SASEGT. V gave up 3 bases and J gave up 3 bases; unmatched junction bases: 15.

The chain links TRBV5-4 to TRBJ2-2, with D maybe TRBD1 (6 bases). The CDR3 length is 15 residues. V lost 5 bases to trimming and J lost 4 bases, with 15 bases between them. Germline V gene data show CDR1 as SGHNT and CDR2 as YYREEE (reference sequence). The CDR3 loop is CASSSGTYSTGELFF. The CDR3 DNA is TGTGCCAGCAGTTCCGGGACATATTCCACCGGGGAGCTGTTTTTT.

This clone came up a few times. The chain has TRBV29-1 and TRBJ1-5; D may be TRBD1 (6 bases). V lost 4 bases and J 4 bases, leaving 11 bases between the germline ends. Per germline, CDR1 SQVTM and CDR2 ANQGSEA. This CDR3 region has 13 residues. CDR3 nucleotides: TGCAGCGTTGTGGGGGCCCTGAATCAGCCCCAGCATTTT. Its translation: CSVVGALNQPQHF.

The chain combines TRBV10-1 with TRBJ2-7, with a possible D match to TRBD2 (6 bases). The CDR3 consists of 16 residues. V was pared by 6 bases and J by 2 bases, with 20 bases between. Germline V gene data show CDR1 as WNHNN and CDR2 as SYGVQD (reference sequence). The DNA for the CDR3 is TGCGCCAGCAGCCCTGGTAGCGGACCTCTTCCCTACGAGCAGTACTTC. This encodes CASSPGSGPLPYEQYF.

DNA for the CDR3: TGTGCCAGCAGCTCGACAGGGAGCCCCTACGAGCAGTACTTC. Protein product: CASSSTGSPYEQYF. The rearrangement joins TRBV7-8 to TRBJ2-7; 7 bases fit TRBD1. This CDR3 region has 14 residues. Germline V gene lookup returns CDR1 SGHVS and CDR2 FQNEAQ. V lost 4 bases and J lost 2; bases outside the gene matches: 5.

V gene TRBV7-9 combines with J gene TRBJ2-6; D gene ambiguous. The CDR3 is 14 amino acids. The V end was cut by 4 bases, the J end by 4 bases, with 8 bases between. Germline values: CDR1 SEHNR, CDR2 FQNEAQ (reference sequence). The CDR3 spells CASSSQSGANVLTF. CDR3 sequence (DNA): TGTGCCAGCAGCTCCCAGTCGGGGGCCAACGTCCTGACTTTC. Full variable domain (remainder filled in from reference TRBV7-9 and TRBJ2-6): DTGVSQNPRHKITKRGQNVTFRCDPISEHNRLYWYRQTLGQGPEFLTYFQNEAQLEKSRLLSDRFSAERPKGSFSTLEIQRTEQGDSAMYLCASSSQSGANVLTFGAGSRLTVL.

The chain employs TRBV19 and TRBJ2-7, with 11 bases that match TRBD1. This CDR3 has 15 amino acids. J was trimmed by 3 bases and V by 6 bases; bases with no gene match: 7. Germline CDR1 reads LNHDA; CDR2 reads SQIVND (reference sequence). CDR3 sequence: CASSGQGAPGYEQYF. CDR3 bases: TGTGCCAGTAGCGGACAGGGGGCGCCCGGCTACGAGCAGTACTTC.

CDR3 sequence (DNA): TGTGCCAGCAGACAGGGAACTTCGAACACCGGGGAGCTGTTTTTT. Translation gives CASRQGTSNTGELFF. V and J are TRBV2 and TRBJ2-2; tentative D call: TRBD1 (6 bases). The ends were cut back, 6 bases at V and 0 bases at J, with 11 bases in the middle. The germline V gene encodes CDR1 SNHLY and CDR2 FYNNEI. This CDR3 comprises 15 residues.

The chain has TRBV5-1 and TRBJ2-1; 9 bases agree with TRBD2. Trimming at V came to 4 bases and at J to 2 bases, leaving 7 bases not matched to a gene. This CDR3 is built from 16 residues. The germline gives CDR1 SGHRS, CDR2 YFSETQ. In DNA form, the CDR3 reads TGCGCCAGCAGCCCGTCTAGCGGGGATGCCTACAATGAGCAGTTCTTC. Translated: CASSPSSGDAYNEQFF.

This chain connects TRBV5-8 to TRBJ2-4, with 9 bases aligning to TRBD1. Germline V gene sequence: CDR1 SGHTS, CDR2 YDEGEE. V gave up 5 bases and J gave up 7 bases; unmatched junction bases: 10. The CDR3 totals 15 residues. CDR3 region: CASSFLAGTGNIQYF. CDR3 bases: TGTGCCAGCAGTTTTCTAGCTGGGACAGGGAACATTCAGTACTTC.

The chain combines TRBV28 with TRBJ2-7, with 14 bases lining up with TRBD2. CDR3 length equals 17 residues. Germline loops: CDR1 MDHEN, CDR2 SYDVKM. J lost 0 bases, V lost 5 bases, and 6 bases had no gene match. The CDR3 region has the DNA TGTGCCAGCAGTCCCGTGGGACTAGCGGGGGACTCCTACGAGCAGTACTTC. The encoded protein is CASSPVGLAGDSYEQYF.

The CDR3 sequence: CSAVPRGSYGYTF. CDR3 bases: TGCAGCGCCGTACCCAGGGGAAGTTATGGCTACACCTTC. The chain has TRBV29-1 and TRBJ1-2, with a tentative D call TRBD1 (6 bases). Between the trimmed V and J ends, which lost 7 bases and 5 bases, there was a span of 17 bases. Germline assignment: CDR1 SQVTM and CDR2 ANQGSEA. The CDR3 is 13 residues long.

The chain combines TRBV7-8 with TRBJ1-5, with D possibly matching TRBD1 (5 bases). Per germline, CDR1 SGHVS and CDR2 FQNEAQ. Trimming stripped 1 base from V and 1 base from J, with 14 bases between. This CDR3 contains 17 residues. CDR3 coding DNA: TGTGCCAGCAGCTTAGATCCCGGGGGGGACAGCAATCAGCCCCAGCATTTT. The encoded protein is CASSLDPGGDSNQPQHF.

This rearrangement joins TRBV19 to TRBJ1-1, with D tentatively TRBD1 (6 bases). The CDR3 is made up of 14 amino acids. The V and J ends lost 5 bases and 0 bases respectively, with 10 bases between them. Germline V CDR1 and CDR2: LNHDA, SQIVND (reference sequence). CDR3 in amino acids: CASSYDRMNTEAFF. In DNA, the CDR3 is TGTGCCAGTAGTTACGACAGGATGAACACTGAAGCTTTCTTT.

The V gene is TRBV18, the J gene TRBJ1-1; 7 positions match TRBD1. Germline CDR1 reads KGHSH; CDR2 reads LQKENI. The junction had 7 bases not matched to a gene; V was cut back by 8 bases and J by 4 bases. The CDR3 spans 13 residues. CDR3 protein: CASHEGARTEAFF. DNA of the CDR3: TGTGCCAGCCATGAGGGGGCACGCACTGAAGCTTTCTTT.